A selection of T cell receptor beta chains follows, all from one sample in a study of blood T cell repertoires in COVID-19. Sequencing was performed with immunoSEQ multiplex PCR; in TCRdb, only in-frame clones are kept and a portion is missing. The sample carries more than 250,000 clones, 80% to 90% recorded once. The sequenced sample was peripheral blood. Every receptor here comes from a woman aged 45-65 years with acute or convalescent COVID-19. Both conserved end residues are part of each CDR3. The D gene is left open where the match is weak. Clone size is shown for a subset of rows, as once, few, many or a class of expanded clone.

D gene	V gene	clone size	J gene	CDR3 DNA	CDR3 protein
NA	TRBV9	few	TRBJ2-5	TGTGCCAGCAGCCTCTCCGGGACTCCACTTGTGGAGACCCAGTACTTC	CASSLSGTPLVETQYF
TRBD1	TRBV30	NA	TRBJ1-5	TGTGCCTGGAGTCTCCGGGACAGGGCGAATCAGCCCCAGCATTTT	CAWSLRDRANQPQHF
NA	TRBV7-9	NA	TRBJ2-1	TGTGCCAGCAGCCCCGTGCCCCGCGGGACCTACAATGAGCAGTTCTTC	CASSPVPRGTYNEQFF
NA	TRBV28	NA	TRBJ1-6	TGTGCCAGTACGATTGGGGGCTCGGCACCCCTCCACTTT	CASTIGGSAPLHF
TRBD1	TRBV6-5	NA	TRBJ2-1	TGTGCCAGCAAGGACCCGGGACAGGGCCACAATGAGCAGTTCTTC	CASKDPGQGHNEQFF
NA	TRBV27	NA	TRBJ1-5	TGTGCCAGCAACCTTTGGCCACCAGATGACAATCAGCCCCAGCATTTT	CASNLWPPDDNQPQHF
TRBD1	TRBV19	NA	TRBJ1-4	TGTGCCAGTAGTAATACACAGGGGATCCAGGCTAATGAAAAACTGTTTTTT	CASSNTQGIQANEKLFF
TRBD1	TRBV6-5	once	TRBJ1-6	TGTGCCAGTTGGTCCGGGACAGAGAATTCACCCCTCCACTTT	CASWSGTENSPLHF
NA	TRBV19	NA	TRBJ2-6	TGTGCCAGTAGTGCCCGCCGGGATGGGGCCAACGTCCTGACTTTC	CASSARRDGANVLTF
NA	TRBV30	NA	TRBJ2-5	TGTGCCTGGGGGAGGGAGACCCAGTACTTC	CAWGRETQYF
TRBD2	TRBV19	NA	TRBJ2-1	TGTGCCAGTAGTTATAGTTTAGCGGGTGCACTCAATGAGCAGTTCTTC	CASSYSLAGALNEQFF
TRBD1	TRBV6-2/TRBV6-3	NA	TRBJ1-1	TGTGCCAGCAGTTACTCGAGGGCAGGGGGCAGTCACACTGAAGCTTTCTTT	CASSYSRAGGSHTEAFF
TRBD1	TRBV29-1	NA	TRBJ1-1	TGCAGCGTCGGCGGGACAGGGAAATCTGAAGCTTTCTTT	CSVGGTGKSEAFF
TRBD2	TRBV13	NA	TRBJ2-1	TGTGCCAGCAGCTCCCGAGGGGTAGCGGGAGGGATAGACAATGAGCAGTTCTTC	CASSSRGVAGGIDNEQFF
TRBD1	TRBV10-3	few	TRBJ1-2	TGTGCCACCCTTGCCTCCAGGGGGCTTGAGGATGGCTACACCTTC	CATLASRGLEDGYTF
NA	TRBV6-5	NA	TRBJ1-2	TGTGCCAGCAGTCCGTCCACAGGGACCCAACTTGGCTACACCTTC	CASSPSTGTQLGYTF
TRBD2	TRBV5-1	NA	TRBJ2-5	TGCGCCAGCAGCCCGGGGGGGCAGGGCCAAGAGACCCAGTACTTC	CASSPGGQGQETQYF
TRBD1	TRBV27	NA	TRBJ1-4	TGTGCCAGCAGTTTCGCCGGGACAGCTTCTGAAAAACTGTTTTTT	CASSFAGTASEKLFF
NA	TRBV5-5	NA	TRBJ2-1	TGTGCCAGCAGCTTGGGACAGTTTTTCAATGAGCAGTTCTTC	CASSLGQFFNEQFF
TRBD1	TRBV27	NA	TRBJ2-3	TGTGCCAGCAGTTTAGGGGGGACAGGGAGGTCAGATACGCAGTATTTT	CASSLGGTGRSDTQYF
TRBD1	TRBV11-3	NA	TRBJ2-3	TGTGCCAGCTCGACAGGGCTTACAGATACGCAGTATTTT	CASSTGLTDTQYF
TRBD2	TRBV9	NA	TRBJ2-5	TGTGCCAGCAGCGGATACGGGGGGGCCCGGGAGACCCAGTACTTC	CASSGYGGARETQYF
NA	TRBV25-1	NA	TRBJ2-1	TGTGCCAGCAGTGACTTGACAGATTACAATGAGCAGTTCTTC	CASSDLTDYNEQFF
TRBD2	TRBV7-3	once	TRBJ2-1	TGTGCCAGCAGCCCCCTCGGGGGACTAGATTACAATGAGCAGTTCTTC	CASSPLGGLDYNEQFF
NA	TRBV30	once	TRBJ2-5	TGTGCCTGGGGGACTTACATTACCTGGAGGGAGACCCAGTACTTC	CAWGTYITWRETQYF
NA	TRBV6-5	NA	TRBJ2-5	TGTGCCAGCAGTCCCCGTTCCTTGGAGACCCAGTACTTC	CASSPRSLETQYF
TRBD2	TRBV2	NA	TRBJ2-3	TGTGCCAGCATGGAGGGACTCGGGACTAGCGGGGGGTCTAGCACAGATACGCAGTATTTT	CASMEGLGTSGGSSTDTQYF
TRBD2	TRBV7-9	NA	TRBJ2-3	TGTGCCAGCAGCCTGGGGGGGACAGATACGCAGTATTTT	CASSLGGTDTQYF
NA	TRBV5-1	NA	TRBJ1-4	TGCGCCAGCAGCTTTGACAGAGGAGCGGAAAAACTGTTTTTT	CASSFDRGAEKLFF
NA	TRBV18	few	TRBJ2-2	TGTGCCAGCTCACCGCGGGACGGAGACAGCGGGGAGCTGTTTTTT	CASSPRDGDSGELFF
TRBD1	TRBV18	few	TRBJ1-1	TGTGCCAGCTCACCACGGGGACAGGGGCTCGGCACTGAAGCTTTCTTT	CASSPRGQGLGTEAFF
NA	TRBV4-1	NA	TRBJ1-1	TGCGCCAGCAGGGTAGAGGTCCTGAACACTGAAGCTTTCTTT	CASRVEVLNTEAFF
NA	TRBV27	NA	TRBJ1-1	TGTGCCAGCAGACGACCGGGACTTGAGACTGAAGCTTTCTTT	CASRRPGLETEAFF
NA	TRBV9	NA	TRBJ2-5	TGTGCCAGCAGCGACGCGGCTTCCGTCGAGACCCAGTACTTC	CASSDAASVETQYF
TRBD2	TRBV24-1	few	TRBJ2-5	TGTGCCACCAGTGACGCGGGGGGCGCACAAGAGACCCAGTACTTC	CATSDAGGAQETQYF
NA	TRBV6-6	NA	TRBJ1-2	TGTGCCAGCACGGAGTTTTTCGGGGGGACCGACTATGGCTACACCTTC	CASTEFFGGTDYGYTF
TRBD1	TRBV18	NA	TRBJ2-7	TGTGCCAGCTCCCGGGACAGTACCTACGAGCAGTACTTC	CASSRDSTYEQYF
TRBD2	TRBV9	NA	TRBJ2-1	TGTGCCAGCAGCGTAGGCGGGAGAGGATCCTACAATGAGCAGTTCTTC	CASSVGGRGSYNEQFF
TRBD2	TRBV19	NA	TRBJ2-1	TGTGCCAGTAGTACGCGACTGGGACTAGCGGGTGCTCACAATGAGCAGTTCTTC	CASSTRLGLAGAHNEQFF
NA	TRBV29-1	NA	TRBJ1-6	TGCAGCCCGCGCTCGGGTTATTCACCCCTCCACTTT	CSPRSGYSPLHF
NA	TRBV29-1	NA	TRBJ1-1	TGCAGCGTTGAAGTAGGGACTAACACTGAAGCTTTCTTT	CSVEVGTNTEAFF
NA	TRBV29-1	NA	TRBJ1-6	TGCAGCGTCCTAAAACCGCAGGGTATGAAATATTCACCCCTCCACTTT	CSVLKPQGMKYSPLHF
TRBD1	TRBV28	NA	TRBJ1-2	TGTGCCAGCAGTTATGGGACAGACAAGGGCTACACCTTC	CASSYGTDKGYTF
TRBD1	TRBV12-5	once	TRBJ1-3	TGTGCTAGTGGTCCGAGGGGCCAGGGGGCTGCGGGAAACACCATATATTTT	CASGPRGQGAAGNTIYF
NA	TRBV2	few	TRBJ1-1	TGTGCCAGCAGTGAAGAGAGGGGGGGGACTGAAGCTTTCTTT	CASSEERGGTEAFF
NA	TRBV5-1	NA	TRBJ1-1	TGCGCCAGCAGCTTGGCATCCATGAACACTGAAGCTTTCTTT	CASSLASMNTEAFF
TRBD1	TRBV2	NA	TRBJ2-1	TGTGCCAGCAGTGAATTGGGGACAGGGTCCAATGAGCAGTTCTTC	CASSELGTGSNEQFF
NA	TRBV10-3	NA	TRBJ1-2	TGTGCCATCAGTGGAAACAGGGAAAAGGGTGATGGCTACACCTTC	CAISGNREKGDGYTF
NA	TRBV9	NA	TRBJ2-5	TGTGCCAGCAGAGCCACTAACGAAGAGACCCAGTACTTC	CASRATNEETQYF
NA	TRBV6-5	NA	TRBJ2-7	TGTGCCAGCAGCCTTAGGGGGGGATCCCTCGAGCAGTACTTC	CASSLRGGSLEQYF
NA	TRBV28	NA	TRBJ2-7	TGTGCCAGCAGTTCGGGGGACAGATACGAGCAGTACTTC	CASSSGDRYEQYF
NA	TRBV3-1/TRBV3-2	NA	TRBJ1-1	TGTGCCAGCAGCCAAGAAGGGGGTGGCACTGAAGCTTTCTTT	CASSQEGGGTEAFF
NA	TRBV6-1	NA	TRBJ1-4	TGTGCCAGCAGTGAGGGGGCTTGGGGTGAAAAACTGTTTTTT	CASSEGAWGEKLFF
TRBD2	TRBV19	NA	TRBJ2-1	TGTGCCAGTAGTCCCGAACTAGCGGGGATTTACAATGAGCAGTTCTTC	CASSPELAGIYNEQFF
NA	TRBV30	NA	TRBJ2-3	TGTGCCTGGAGTGTAGGCGGCGGGATTGGCACAGATACGCAGTATTTT	CAWSVGGGIGTDTQYF
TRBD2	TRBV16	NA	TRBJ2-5	TGTGCCAGCAGCCAATCGACTAGCGGGGACACCCAGTACTTC	CASSQSTSGDTQYF
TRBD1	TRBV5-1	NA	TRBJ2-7	TGCGCCAGCAGCTTCCTGGCCGCCGGGACAGGGCCCTACGAGCAGTACTTC	CASSFLAAGTGPYEQYF
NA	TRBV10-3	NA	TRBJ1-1	TGTGCCATCACAGCGGGATGGGACACTGAAGCTTTCTTT	CAITAGWDTEAFF
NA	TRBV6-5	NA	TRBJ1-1	TGTGCCAGCGGCCCCACCGAAGCTTTCTTT	CASGPTEAFF
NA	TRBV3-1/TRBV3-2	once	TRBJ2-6	TGTGCCAGCAGCCAAGATCCGGGACTTCTCTCTGGGGCCAACGTCCTGACTTTC	CASSQDPGLLSGANVLTF